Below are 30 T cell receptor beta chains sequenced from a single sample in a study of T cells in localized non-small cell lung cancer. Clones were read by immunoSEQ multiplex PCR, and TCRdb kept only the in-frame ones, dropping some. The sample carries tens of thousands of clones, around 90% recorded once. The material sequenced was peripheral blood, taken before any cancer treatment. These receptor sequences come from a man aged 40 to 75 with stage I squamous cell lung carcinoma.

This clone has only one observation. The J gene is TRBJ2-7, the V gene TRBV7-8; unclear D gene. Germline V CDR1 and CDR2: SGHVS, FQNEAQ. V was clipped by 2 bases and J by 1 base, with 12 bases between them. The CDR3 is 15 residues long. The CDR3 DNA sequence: TGTGCCAGCAGCTTACGGGCAGTCCTTTCCTACGAGCAGTACTTC. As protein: CASSLRAVLSYEQYF.

The CDR3 here is CASSLRGTGNTIYF. The CDR3, as DNA: TGTGCCAGCAGCTTGAGGGGGACTGGAAACACCATATATTTT. V gene TRBV11-2 combines with J gene TRBJ1-3; weak D call: TRBD1 (6 bases). CDR1 and CDR2 from the germline V gene are SGHAT and FQNNGV. V gave up 3 bases and J gave up 2 bases, with 8 bases separating them. The CDR3 has 14 residues. The full variable domain, rest sourced from reference TRBV11-2 and TRBJ1-3, is EAGVAQSPRYKIIEKRQSVAFWCNPISGHATLYWYQQILGQGPKLLIQFQNNGVVDDSQLPKDRFSAERLKGVDSTLKIQPAKLEDSAVYLCASSLRGTGNTIYFGEGSWLTVV.

CDR3 region: CASSFVGPGADTQYF. The CDR3 bases are TGTGCCAGCAGTTTCGTCGGCCCGGGGGCAGATACGCAGTATTTT. The chain combines TRBV28 with TRBJ2-3, with D perhaps TRBD2 (6 bases). The CDR3 contains 15 residues. Germline CDR1 MDHEN, CDR2 SYDVKM. Trimming cost V 3 bases and J 4 bases, with 14 bases left between them.

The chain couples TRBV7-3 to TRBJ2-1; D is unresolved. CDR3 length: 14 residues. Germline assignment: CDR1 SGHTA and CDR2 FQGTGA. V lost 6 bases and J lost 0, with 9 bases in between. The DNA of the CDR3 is TGTGCCAGCAGTGCATTGAGCTCCTACAATGAGCAGTTCTTC. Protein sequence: CASSALSSYNEQFF.

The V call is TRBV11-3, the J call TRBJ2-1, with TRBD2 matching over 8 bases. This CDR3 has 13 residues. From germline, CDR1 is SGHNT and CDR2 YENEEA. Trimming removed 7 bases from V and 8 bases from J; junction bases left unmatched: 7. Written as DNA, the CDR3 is TGTGCCAGCACCGAAAGCGGGAGCTATGAGCAGTTCTTC. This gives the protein CASTESGSYEQFF.

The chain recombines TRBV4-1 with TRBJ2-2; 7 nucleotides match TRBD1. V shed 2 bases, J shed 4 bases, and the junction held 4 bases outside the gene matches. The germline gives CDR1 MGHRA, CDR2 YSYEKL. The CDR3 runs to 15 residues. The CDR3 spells CASSQYYRGTGELFF. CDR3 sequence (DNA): TGCGCCAGCAGCCAATACTACAGGGGCACCGGGGAGCTGTTTTTT.

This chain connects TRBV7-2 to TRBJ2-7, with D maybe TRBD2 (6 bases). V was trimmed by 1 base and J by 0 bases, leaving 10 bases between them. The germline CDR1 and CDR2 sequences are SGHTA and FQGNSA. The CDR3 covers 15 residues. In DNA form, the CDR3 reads TGTGCCAGCAGCTTAGAAAGCGGGTACTCCTACGAGCAGTACTTC. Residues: CASSLESGYSYEQYF.

The chain's CDR3 is CASSYTGLGAQYF. The CDR3 bases are TGTGCCAGCAGTTACACAGGACTAGGGGCCCAGTACTTC. V usage is TRBV6-5 and J usage is TRBJ2-5; 7 positions match TRBD2. The germline V gene has CDR1 MNHEY and CDR2 SVGAGI. J gave up 9 bases and V 2 bases, and 6 bases lay outside the gene matches. The CDR3 runs to 13 residues.

CDR3 in amino acids: CASSGTSGEYTGELFF. The CDR3 DNA reads TGTGCCAGCAGTGGGACTAGCGGGGAATACACCGGGGAGCTGTTTTTT. This chain links TRBV2 with TRBJ2-2, with 12 nucleotides matching TRBD2. The V and J ends lost 4 bases and 3 bases, in that order; junction bases with no gene match: 3. Germline-derived CDR1 and CDR2 are SNHLY and FYNNEI. This CDR3 spans 16 amino acids.

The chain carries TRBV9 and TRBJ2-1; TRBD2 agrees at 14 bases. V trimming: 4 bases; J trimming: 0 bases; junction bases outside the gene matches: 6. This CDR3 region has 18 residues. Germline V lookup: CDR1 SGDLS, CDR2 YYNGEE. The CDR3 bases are TGTGCCAGCAGCCCGAGGACTAGCGGGAGGCGCTCCTACAATGAGCAGTTCTTC. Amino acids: CASSPRTSGRRSYNEQFF.

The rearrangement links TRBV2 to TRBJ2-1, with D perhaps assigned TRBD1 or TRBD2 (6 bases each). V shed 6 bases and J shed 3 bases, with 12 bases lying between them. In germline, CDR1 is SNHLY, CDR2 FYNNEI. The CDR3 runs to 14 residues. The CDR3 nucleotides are TGTGCCAGCAGCGTAGAGGGGGGCTACAATGAGCAGTTCTTC. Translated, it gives CASSVEGGYNEQFF. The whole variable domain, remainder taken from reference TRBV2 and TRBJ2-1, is EPEVTQTPSHQVTQMGQEVILRCVPISNHLYFYWYRQILGQKVEFLVSFYNNEISEKSEIFDDQFSVERPDGSNFTLKIRSTKLEDSAMYFCASSVEGGYNEQFFGPGTRLTVL.

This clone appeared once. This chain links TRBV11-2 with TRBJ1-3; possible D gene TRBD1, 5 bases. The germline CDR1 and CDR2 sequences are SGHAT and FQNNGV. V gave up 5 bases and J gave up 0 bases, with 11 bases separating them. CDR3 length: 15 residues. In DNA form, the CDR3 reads TGTGCCAGCAGCCAGCGGCAGGGCTCTGGAAACACCATATATTTT. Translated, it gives CASSQRQGSGNTIYF. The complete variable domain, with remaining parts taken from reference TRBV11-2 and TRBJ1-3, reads EAGVAQSPRYKIIEKRQSVAFWCNPISGHATLYWYQQILGQGPKLLIQFQNNGVVDDSQLPKDRFSAERLKGVDSTLKIQPAKLEDSAVYLCASSQRQGSGNTIYFGEGSWLTVV.

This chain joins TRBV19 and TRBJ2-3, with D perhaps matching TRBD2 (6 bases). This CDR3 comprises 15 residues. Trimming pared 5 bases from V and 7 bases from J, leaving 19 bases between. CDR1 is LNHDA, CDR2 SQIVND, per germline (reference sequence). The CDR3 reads CASSASWGVMNTQYF. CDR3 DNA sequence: TGTGCCAGTAGTGCCTCCTGGGGGGTCATGAATACGCAGTATTTT. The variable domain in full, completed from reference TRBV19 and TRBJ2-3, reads DGGITQSPKYLFRKEGQNVTLSCEQNLNHDAMYWYRQDPGQGLRLIYYSQIVNDFQKGDIAEGYSVSREKKESFPLTVTSAQKNPTAFYLCASSASWGVMNTQYFGPGTRLTVL.

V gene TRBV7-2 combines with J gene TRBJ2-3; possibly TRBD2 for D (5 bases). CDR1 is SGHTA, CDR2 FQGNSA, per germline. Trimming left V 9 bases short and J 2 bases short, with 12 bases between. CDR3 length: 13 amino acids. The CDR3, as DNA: TGTGCCAGTAGGAGCGGTGTCACAGATACGCAGTATTTT. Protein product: CASRSGVTDTQYF. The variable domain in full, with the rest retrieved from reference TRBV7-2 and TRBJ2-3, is GAGVSQSPSNKVTEKGKDVELRCDPISGHTALYWYRQSLGQGLEFLIYFQGNSAPDKSGLPSDRFSAERTGGSVSTLTIQRTQQEDSAVYLCASRSGVTDTQYFGPGTRLTVL.

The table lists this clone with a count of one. CDR3 sequence: CSVEDLGGSSYNEQFF. For the CDR3, the DNA is TGCAGCGTTGAAGATCTAGGCGGGAGCTCCTACAATGAGCAGTTCTTC. V and J are TRBV29-1 and TRBJ2-1; TRBD2 agrees at 7 bases. Germline V CDR1 and CDR2: SQVTM, ANQGSEA. The trim removed 0 bases at V and 0 bases at J, leaving 5 bases unmatched. This CDR3 has 16 amino acids.

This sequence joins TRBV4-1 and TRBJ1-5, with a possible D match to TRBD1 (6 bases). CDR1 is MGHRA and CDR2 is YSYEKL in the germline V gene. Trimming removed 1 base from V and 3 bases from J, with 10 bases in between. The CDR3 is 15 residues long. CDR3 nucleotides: TGCGCCAGCAGCCAAGCTAACAGGGCCAATCAGCCCCAGCATTTT. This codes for CASSQANRANQPQHF.

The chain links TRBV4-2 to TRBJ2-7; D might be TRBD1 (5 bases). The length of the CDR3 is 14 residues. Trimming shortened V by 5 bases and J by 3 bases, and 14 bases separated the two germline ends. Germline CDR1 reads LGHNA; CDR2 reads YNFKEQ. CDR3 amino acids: CASSFYRNNYEQYF. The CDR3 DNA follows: TGTGCCAGCAGCTTTTACAGGAACAACTACGAGCAGTACTTC.

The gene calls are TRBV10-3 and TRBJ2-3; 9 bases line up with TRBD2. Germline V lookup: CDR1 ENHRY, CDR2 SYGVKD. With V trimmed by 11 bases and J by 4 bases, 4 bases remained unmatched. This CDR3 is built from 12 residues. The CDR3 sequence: CAVTSGSDTQYF. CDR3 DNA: TGTGCCGTGACTAGCGGATCAGATACGCAGTATTTT.

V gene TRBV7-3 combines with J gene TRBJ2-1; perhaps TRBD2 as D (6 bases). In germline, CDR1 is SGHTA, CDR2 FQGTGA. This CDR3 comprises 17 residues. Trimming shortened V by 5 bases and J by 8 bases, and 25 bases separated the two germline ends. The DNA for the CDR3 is TGTGCCAGCAGCCCAGGACGGGGGAGAGGGACGAGGGATGAGCAGTTCTTC. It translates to CASSPGRGRGTRDEQFF.

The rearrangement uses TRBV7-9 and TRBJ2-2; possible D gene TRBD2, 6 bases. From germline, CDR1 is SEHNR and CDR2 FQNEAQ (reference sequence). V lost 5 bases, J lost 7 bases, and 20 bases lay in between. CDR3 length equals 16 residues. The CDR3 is CASSLFGLGSGGELFF. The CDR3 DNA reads TGTGCCAGCAGCCTCTTCGGCCTCGGGAGTGGCGGGGAGCTGTTTTTT. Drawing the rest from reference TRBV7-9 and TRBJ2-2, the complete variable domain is DTGVSQNPRHKITKRGQNVTFRCDPISEHNRLYWYRQTLGQGPEFLTYFQNEAQLEKSRLLSDRFSAERPKGSFSTLEIQRTEQGDSAMYLCASSLFGLGSGGELFFGEGSRLTVL.

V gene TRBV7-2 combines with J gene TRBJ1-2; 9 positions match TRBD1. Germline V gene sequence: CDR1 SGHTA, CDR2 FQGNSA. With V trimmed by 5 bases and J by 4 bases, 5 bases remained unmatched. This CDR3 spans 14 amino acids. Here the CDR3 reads CASSPTGGIYGYTF. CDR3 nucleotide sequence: TGTGCCAGCAGCCCGACAGGGGGTATCTATGGCTACACCTTC. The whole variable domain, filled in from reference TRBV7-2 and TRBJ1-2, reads GAGVSQSPSNKVTEKGKDVELRCDPISGHTALYWYRQSLGQGLEFLIYFQGNSAPDKSGLPSDRFSAERTGGSVSTLTIQRTQQEDSAVYLCASSPTGGIYGYTFGSGTRLTVV.

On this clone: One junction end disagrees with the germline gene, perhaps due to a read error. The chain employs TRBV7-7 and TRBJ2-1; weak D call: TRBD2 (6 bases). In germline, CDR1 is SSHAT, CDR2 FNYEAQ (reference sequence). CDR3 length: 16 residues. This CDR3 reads CASSSAHRGDYNEQFF. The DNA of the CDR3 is TGTGCTAGCAGCTCCGCACACCGCGGGGATTACAATGAGCAGTTCTTC. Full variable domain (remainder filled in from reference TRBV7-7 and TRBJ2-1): GAGVSQSPRYKVTKRGQDVTLRCDPISSHATLYWYQQALGQGPEFLTYFNYEAQPDKSGLPSDRFSAERPEGSISTLTIQRTEQRDSAMYRCASSSAHRGDYNEQFFGPGTRLTVL.

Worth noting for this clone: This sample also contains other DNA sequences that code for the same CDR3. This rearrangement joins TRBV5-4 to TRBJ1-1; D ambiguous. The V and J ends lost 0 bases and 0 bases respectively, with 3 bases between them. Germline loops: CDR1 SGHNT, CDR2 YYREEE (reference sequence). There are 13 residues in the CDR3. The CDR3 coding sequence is TGTGCCAGCAGCTTGGATTTGAACACTGAAGCTTTCTTT. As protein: CASSLDLNTEAFF.

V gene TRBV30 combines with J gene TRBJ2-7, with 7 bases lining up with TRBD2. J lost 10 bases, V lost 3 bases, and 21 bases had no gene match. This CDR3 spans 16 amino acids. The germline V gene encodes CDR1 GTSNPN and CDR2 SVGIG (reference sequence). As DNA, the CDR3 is TGTGCCTGGAGCCAGGGTGGGAGCGGGAAGGGTCTTTTTCAGTACTTC. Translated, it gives CAWSQGGSGKGLFQYF.

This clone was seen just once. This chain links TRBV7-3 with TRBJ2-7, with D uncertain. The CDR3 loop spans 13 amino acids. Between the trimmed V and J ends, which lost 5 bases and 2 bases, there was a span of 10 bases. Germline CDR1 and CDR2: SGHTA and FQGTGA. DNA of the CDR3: TGTGCCAGCAGCGTGGACGGAACCTACGAGCAGTACTTC. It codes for CASSVDGTYEQYF.

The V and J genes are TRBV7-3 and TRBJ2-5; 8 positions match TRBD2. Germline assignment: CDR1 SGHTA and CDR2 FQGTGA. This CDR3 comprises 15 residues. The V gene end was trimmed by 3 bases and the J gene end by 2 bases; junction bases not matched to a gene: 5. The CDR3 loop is CASSFASGYQETQYF. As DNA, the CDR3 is TGTGCCAGCAGCTTCGCTAGCGGGTATCAAGAGACCCAGTACTTC.

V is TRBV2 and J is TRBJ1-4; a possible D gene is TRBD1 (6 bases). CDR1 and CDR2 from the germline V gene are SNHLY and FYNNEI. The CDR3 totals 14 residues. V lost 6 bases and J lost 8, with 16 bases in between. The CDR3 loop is CASRKQGRGEKLFF. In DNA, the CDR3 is TGTGCCAGCAGAAAACAGGGCAGAGGAGAAAAACTGTTTTTT. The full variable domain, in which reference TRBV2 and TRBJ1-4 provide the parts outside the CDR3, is EPEVTQTPSHQVTQMGQEVILRCVPISNHLYFYWYRQILGQKVEFLVSFYNNEISEKSEIFDDQFSVERPDGSNFTLKIRSTKLEDSAMYFCASRKQGRGEKLFFGSGTQLSVL.

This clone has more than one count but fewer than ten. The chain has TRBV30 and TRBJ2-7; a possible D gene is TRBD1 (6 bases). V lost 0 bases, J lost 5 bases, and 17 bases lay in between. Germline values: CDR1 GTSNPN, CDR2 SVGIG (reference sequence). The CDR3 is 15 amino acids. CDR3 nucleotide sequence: TGTGCCTGGAGTGTAGGGGGACGTGAAGTCCACGAGCAGTACTTC. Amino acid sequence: CAWSVGGREVHEQYF.

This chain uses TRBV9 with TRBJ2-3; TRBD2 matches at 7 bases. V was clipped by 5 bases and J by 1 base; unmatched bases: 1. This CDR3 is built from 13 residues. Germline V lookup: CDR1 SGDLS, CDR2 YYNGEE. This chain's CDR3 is CASSLAGTDTQYF. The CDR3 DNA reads TGTGCCAGCAGTCTAGCGGGCACAGATACGCAGTATTTT.

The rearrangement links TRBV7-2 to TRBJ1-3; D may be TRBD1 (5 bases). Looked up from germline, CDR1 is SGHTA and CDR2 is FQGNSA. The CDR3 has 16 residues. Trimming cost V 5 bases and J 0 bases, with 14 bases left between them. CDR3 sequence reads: CASSPSVGVSGNTIYF. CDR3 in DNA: TGTGCCAGCAGCCCATCCGTGGGGGTCTCTGGAAACACCATATATTTT.